Presented here are 18 T cell receptor beta chains from one specimen sequenced in a study of cytomegalovirus exposure and HLA in healthy donors. The PCR made use of 60 Vbeta and 13 Jbeta primers. Method: immunoSEQ multiplex PCR; TCRdb's copy keeps in-frame clones and lacks some. The data contain 160,000 or so clones, more than 80% of them singletons. The sample taken for sequencing was PBMCs. All receptors come from a woman between 18 and 29 years old in good health and CMV-seropositive.

This chain joins TRBV5-4 and TRBJ1-2, with TRBD1 as a possible D gene (5 bases). Trimming left V 0 bases short and J 11 bases short, with 14 bases between. The length of the CDR3 is 13 residues. Germline loops: CDR1 SGHNT, CDR2 YYREEE (reference sequence). The CDR3 sequence is CASSLVGRVGYTF. Here the CDR3 DNA reads TGTGCCAGCAGCTTGGTGGGCAGGGTTGGTTACACCTTC.

J is TRBJ1-1 and V is TRBV11-1, with D hard to call. Trimming took 4 bases from V and 7 from J, leaving 16 bases between them. From germline, CDR1 is SGHAT and CDR2 FQDESV (reference sequence). The CDR3 totals 14 residues. The chain's CDR3 is CASSSGVKSGEAFF. The CDR3 DNA reads as TGTGCCAGCAGCTCCGGCGTAAAGTCAGGTGAAGCTTTCTTT. The full variable domain, completed using reference TRBV11-1 and TRBJ1-1, is EAEVAQSPRYKITEKSQAVAFWCDPISGHATLYWYRQILGQGPELLVQFQDESVVDDSQLPKDRFSAERLKGVDSTLKIQPAELGDSAMYLCASSSGVKSGEAFFGQGTRLTVV.

The gene calls are TRBV7-9 and TRBJ1-3; D unresolved. CDR1 is SEHNR, CDR2 FQNEAQ, per germline (reference sequence). CDR3 length: 15 amino acids. The ends were cut back, 5 bases at V and 0 bases at J, with 11 bases in the middle. DNA of the CDR3: TGTGCCAGCAGCCTCAGGCTCCCCTCTGGAAACACCATATATTTT. Its protein is CASSLRLPSGNTIYF.

This clone appeared a single time. V gene TRBV7-7 combines with J gene TRBJ2-5, with D possibly matching TRBD2 (5 bases). V lost 4 bases, J lost 1 base, and 10 bases lay in between. This CDR3 has 14 amino acids. CDR1 and CDR2 (germline): SSHAT, FNYEAQ (reference sequence). As DNA, the CDR3 is TGTGCCAGCAGCTCTACGGGGTTCCAAGAGACCCAGTACTTC. Translated: CASSSTGFQETQYF.

This clone appeared once. This rearrangement joins TRBV28 to TRBJ2-2; D is uncertain. CDR1 and CDR2 from the germline V gene are MDHEN and SYDVKM. The CDR3 runs to 13 residues. With 3 bases removed from V and 1 base from J, the gap between germline ends came to 3 bases. The CDR3 sequence: CASSFVNTGELFF. In DNA form, the CDR3 reads TGTGCCAGCAGTTTCGTGAACACCGGGGAGCTGTTTTTT.

The V gene is TRBV5-1, the J gene TRBJ2-5; 10 bases align to TRBD2. The ends lost 0 bases at V and 5 bases at J; junction bases unmatched: 7. Germline values: CDR1 SGHRS, CDR2 YFSETQ. The CDR3 is 16 amino acids. The CDR3 coding sequence is TGCGCCAGCAGCTTGGAGAGTAGCGGGGGGTTGGAGACCCAGTACTTC. Translation: CASSLESSGGLETQYF.

The chain carries TRBV6-5 and TRBJ2-5, with a weak D call TRBD1 (5 bases). Germline assignment: CDR1 MNHEY and CDR2 SVGAGI. This CDR3 is built from 13 residues. Trimming removed 4 bases from V and 5 bases from J, with 11 bases in between. CDR3 in amino acids: CASSWQGGETQYF. In DNA, the CDR3 is TGTGCCAGCAGTTGGCAGGGTGGGGAGACCCAGTACTTC.

The CDR3 DNA reads as TGTGCCTGGAGCGTAAGGACAGGGGGGTACGAGCAGTACTTC. Translating it yields CAWSVRTGGYEQYF. J is TRBJ2-7 and V is TRBV30; 10 bases line up with TRBD1. The CDR3 is made up of 14 amino acids. In germline, CDR1 is GTSNPN, CDR2 SVGIG (reference sequence). Losses at the gene ends were 3 bases for V and 4 bases for J; bases not matched to a gene: 6. The complete variable domain, with remaining parts taken from reference TRBV30 and TRBJ2-7, reads SQTIHQWPATLVQPVGSPLSLECTVEGTSNPNLYWYRQAAGRGLQLLFYSVGIGQISSEVPQNLSASRPQDRQFILSSKKLLLSDSGFYLCAWSVRTGGYEQYFGPGTRLTVT.

This chain uses TRBV28 with TRBJ1-5, with D hard to call. Deletions cut 9 bases from V and 3 bases from J, with 9 bases between. Germline values: CDR1 MDHEN, CDR2 SYDVKM. The CDR3 covers 12 residues. CDR3 protein: CASREPNQPQHF. The CDR3 DNA is TGTGCCAGTCGGGAGCCCAATCAGCCCCAGCATTTT. The full variable domain, completed using reference TRBV28 and TRBJ1-5, is DVKVTQSSRYLVKRTGEKVFLECVQDMDHENMFWYRQDPGLGLRLIYFSYDVKMKEKGDIPEGYSVSREKKERFSLILESASTNQTSMYLCASREPNQPQHFGDGTRLSIL.

The chain is built from TRBV6-5 and TRBJ2-2; TRBD2 might be the D (6 bases). V lost 8 bases and J 1 base, leaving 14 bases between the germline ends. Looked up from germline, CDR1 is MNHEY and CDR2 is SVGAGI. The CDR3 totals 15 residues. The DNA of the CDR3 is TGTGCCAGCCTAACCGGGAGATTGAACACCGGGGAGCTGTTTTTT. Translation gives CASLTGRLNTGELFF.

The rearrangement joins TRBV5-1 to TRBJ1-1, with 12 bases aligning to TRBD1. This CDR3 region has 16 residues. The trim removed 3 bases at V and 5 bases at J, leaving 8 bases unmatched. Per germline, CDR1 SGHRS and CDR2 YFSETQ. The CDR3 is CASSWRDRGRGTEAFF. CDR3 bases: TGCGCCAGCAGCTGGCGGGACAGGGGGCGTGGAACTGAAGCTTTCTTT. Full variable domain (outside the CDR3, taken from reference TRBV5-1 and TRBJ1-1): KAGVTQTPRYLIKTRGQQVTLSCSPISGHRSVSWYQQTPGQGLQFLFEYFSETQRNKGNFPGRFSGRQFSNSRSEMNVSTLELGDSALYLCASSWRDRGRGTEAFFGQGTRLTVV.

The chain carries TRBV6-5 and TRBJ2-5, with a possible D match to TRBD1 (6 bases). Trimming stripped 2 bases from V and 3 bases from J, with 16 bases between. CDR3 length equals 16 residues. The germline gives CDR1 MNHEY, CDR2 SVGAGI. As DNA, the CDR3 is TGTGCCAGCAGTTACCTAAACCCCAGGGGTGAAGAGACCCAGTACTTC. As protein: CASSYLNPRGEETQYF.

The chain couples TRBV7-2 to TRBJ1-6; no clear D gene. CDR1 and CDR2 from the germline V gene are SGHTA and FQGNSA. The germline V and J ends were trimmed by 5 bases and 0 bases, with 11 bases remaining between them. The CDR3 spans 16 residues. CDR3 DNA: TGTGCCAGCAGCCCCCGCCGGGGCTCCTATAATTCACCCCTCCACTTT. Translated: CASSPRRGSYNSPLHF.

This clone has more than one count but fewer than ten. The rearrangement uses TRBV30 and TRBJ1-6, with TRBD1 matching 10 bases. Germline V CDR1 and CDR2: GTSNPN, SVGIG (reference sequence). V dropped 3 bases and J dropped 10; count of bases not matched to a gene: 6. The CDR3 length is 14 residues. CDR3 DNA: TGTGCCTGGAGCCTGACAGGGGGCCGGTCACCCCTCCACTTT. As protein: CAWSLTGGRSPLHF. The full variable domain, in which reference TRBV30 and TRBJ1-6 provide the parts outside the CDR3, is SQTIHQWPATLVQPVGSPLSLECTVEGTSNPNLYWYRQAAGRGLQLLFYSVGIGQISSEVPQNLSASRPQDRQFILSSKKLLLSDSGFYLCAWSLTGGRSPLHFGNGTRLTVT.

The chain uses TRBV4-1 and TRBJ2-5, with 9 bases matching TRBD1. The J call may be mistaken, given a closer DNA end match to TRBJ2-7. Germline-derived CDR1 and CDR2 are MGHRA and YSYEKL. The CDR3 extends over 16 amino acids. CDR3 bases: TGCGCCAGCAGTCCCCCAGCCCGGGACAGGGAAAACGAGCAGTACTTC. Translating it yields CASSPPARDRENEQYF.

This sequence joins TRBV7-2 and TRBJ2-3, with D tentatively TRBD2 (6 bases). Germline V gene sequence: CDR1 SGHTA, CDR2 FQGNSA. The germline V and J ends were trimmed by 0 bases and 2 bases, with 12 bases remaining between them. The CDR3 has 16 amino acids. CDR3 nucleotides: TGTGCCAGCAGCTTAGCCCCTAGCGTATCCACAGATACGCAGTATTTT. It specifies CASSLAPSVSTDTQYF.

V is TRBV27 and J is TRBJ2-7; tentative D call: TRBD2 (5 bases). The CDR3 has 13 amino acids. CDR1 is MNHEY, CDR2 SMNVEV, per germline (reference sequence). V shed 5 bases and J shed 3 bases, with 11 bases lying between them. Written as DNA, the CDR3 is TGTGCCAGCAGTCCAAACGGGAACTACGAGCAGTACTTC. Translated: CASSPNGNYEQYF.

The chain is built from TRBV4-2 and TRBJ2-3; 15 nucleotides align to TRBD2. The CDR3 totals 18 residues. Losses at the gene ends were 3 bases for V and 3 bases for J; bases not matched to a gene: 7. Germline CDR1 LGHNA, CDR2 YNFKEQ. CDR3 region: CASSHQKGTSGGTDTQYF. CDR3 nucleotide sequence: TGTGCCAGCAGCCACCAAAAAGGGACTAGCGGGGGGACAGATACGCAGTATTTT.